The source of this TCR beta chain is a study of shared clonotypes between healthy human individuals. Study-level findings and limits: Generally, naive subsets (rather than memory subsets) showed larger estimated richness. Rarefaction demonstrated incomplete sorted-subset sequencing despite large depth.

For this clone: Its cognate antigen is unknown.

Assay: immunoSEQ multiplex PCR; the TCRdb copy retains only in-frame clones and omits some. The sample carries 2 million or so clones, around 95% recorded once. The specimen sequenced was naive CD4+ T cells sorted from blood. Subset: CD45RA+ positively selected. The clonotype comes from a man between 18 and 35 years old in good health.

DNA of the CDR3: TGTGCCAGCAGCTTAGGTGCCGGAAATCAGCCCCAGCATTTT. Protein product: CASSLGAGNQPQHF. This sequence joins TRBV7-3 and TRBJ1-5; no reliable D call. V lost 2 bases to trimming and J lost 4 bases, with 9 bases between them. Germline V gene sequence: CDR1 SGHTA, CDR2 FQGTGA. This CDR3 comprises 14 residues.